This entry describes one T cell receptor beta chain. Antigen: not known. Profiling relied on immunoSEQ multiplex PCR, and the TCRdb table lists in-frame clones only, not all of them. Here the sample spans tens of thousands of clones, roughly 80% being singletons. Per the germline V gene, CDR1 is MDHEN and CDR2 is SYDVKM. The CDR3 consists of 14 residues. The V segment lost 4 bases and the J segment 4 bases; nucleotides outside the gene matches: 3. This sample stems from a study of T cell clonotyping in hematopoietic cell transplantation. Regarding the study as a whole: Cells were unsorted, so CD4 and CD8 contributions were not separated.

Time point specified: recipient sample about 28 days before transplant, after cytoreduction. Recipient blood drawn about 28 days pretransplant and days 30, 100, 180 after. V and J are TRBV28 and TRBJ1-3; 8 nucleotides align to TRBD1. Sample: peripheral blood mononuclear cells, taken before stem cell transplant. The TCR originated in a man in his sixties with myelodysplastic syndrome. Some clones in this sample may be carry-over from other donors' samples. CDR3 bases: TGTGCCAGCAGTTCGACAGGGGTCGGAAACACCATATATTTT. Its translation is CASSSTGVGNTIYF.